This T cell receptor beta chain comes out of a study of blood T cell repertoires in COVID-19. Study as a whole: Samples representing acute and convalescent COVID-19 were sourced from the United States, Italy and Spain. Sources were T cells, B-cell-depleted T cells, or PBMCs; the material itself was cDNA or gDNA.

TCRdb's copy holds only in-frame clones and misses some; the assay was immunoSEQ multiplex PCR. The repertoire holds more than 250,000 clones, with around 90% as singletons. The germline CDR1 and CDR2 sequences are MNHEY and SVGEGT. After removal of 6 bases from V and 7 bases from J, the junction contained 18 bases not matched to a gene. This CDR3 region has 19 residues. The sequencing sample was made of peripheral blood. V usage is TRBV6-2 or TRBV6-3 and J usage is TRBJ2-1; 13 bases match TRBD2. The receptor was isolated from a human donor in a cohort sampled during active COVID-19. The CDR3 here is CASSPTLGTSGARGNEQFF. The CDR3 nucleotides read TGTGCCAGCAGCCCCACCCTCGGGACTAGCGGGGCCCGGGGAAATGAGCAGTTCTTC.